This TCR beta chain was captured by sequencing in a study of CD8 T cells in ankylosing spondylitis. CDR1 MNHEY and CDR2 SMNVEV come from the germline V gene (reference sequence). The CDR3 contains 16 residues. After removal of 5 bases from V and 4 bases from J, the junction contained 11 bases not matched to a gene. TCRdb reanalysed the 5' RACE reads using MiXCR and keeps one entry per CDR3 protein. The table has 250,000 to 300,000 distinct CDR3 sequences, 20% seen once. The sequenced sample consisted of blood, either unsorted or a sorted T cell fraction (not recorded which). This receptor was obtained from a male donor with ankylosing spondylitis or in good health (not recorded which). The chain is built from TRBV27 and TRBJ1-2; 9 nucleotides align to TRBD1. CDR3 nucleotide sequence: TGTGCCAGCAGTCCAACCCCGGGACAGGGACGCTATGGCTACACCTTC. Its protein is CASSPTPGQGRYGYTF.